The subject of this entry is one T cell receptor (beta chain). Antigen: not known. Trimming at V came to 4 bases and at J to 12 bases, leaving 8 bases not matched to a gene. The CDR3 runs 13 residues. The germline V gene encodes CDR1 SNHLY and CDR2 FYNNEI. There was one heparinised blood draw per donor, averaging roughly 120 mL. This record comes from a study of beta chain features in type 1 diabetes. Study-wide results and caveats: All four CD4+ subsets from Type 1 diabetes patients carried moderately but significantly shorter TCRB CDR3s. A possible short-template PCR bias applies equally to patients and controls. Insertion counts at VDJ junctions were lower in type 1 diabetes patients, who also showed more deletions there.

Reverse transcription of all isolated RNA meant that expressed TCRB transcripts were sequenced. This table comes from immunoSEQ multiplex PCR, and its TCRdb copy is limited to in-frame clones, with some not included. The sample lists 310,000 or so clones, about 10% seen once, with just over 0.015% in the top ten. The source is a woman aged 30 to 39 in good health. The chain has TRBV2 and TRBJ1-4, with 7 bases identical to TRBD1. The sample consisted of naive CD4+ T cells from blood. CDR3 sequence reads: CASSGQGQGQLFF. CDR3 coding DNA: TGTGCCAGCAGTGGACAGGGCCAGGGCCAACTGTTTTTT.